The table lists the clone carrying this T cell receptor beta chain with many counts. This entry belongs to a study of T-cell reconstitution after alpha-beta-depleted transplantation in children. Preparation of the TCRbeta library used unique molecular identifiers. TCRdb recomputed calls from the PCR reads with MiXCR, one row per CDR3 protein. The table lists 600,000 to 700,000 distinct CDR3 sequences, 16% of them singletons, with 0.85% to 1.3% in the top ten. This CDR3 comprises 12 residues. Germline V lookup: CDR1 SGHTA, CDR2 FQGNSA. V gave up 4 bases and J gave up 5 bases, with 8 bases separating them.

The rearrangement uses TRBV7-2 and TRBJ1-2; no firm D call. This specimen was PBMCs from the stem cell graft donor, taken from the stem cell graft. This TCR derives from a human donor who donated a stem cell graft to a child with acute myeloid leukemia. CDR3 nucleotides: TGTGCCAGCAGCTCCCTAGAGTATGGCTACACCTTC. Amino acid sequence: CASSSLEYGYTF. Full variable domain (missing parts from reference TRBV7-2 and TRBJ1-2): GAGVSQSPSNKVTEKGKDVELRCDPISGHTALYWYRQSLGQGLEFLIYFQGNSAPDKSGLPSDRFSAERTGGSVSTLTIQRTQQEDSAVYLCASSSLEYGYTFGSGTRLTVV.